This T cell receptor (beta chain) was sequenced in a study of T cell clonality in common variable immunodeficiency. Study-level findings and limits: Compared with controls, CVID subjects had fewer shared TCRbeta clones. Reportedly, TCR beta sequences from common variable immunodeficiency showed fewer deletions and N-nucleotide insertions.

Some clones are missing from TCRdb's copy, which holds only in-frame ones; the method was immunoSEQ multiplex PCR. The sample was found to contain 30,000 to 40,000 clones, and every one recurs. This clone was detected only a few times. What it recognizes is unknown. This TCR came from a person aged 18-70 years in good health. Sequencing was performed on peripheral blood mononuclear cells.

The CDR3 DNA, read in part, is TGTGCCAGCTCACCAGAGCCGGGGGACTATGGC. Protein: CASSPEPGDYG. The CDR3 in its entirety is CASSPEPGDYGYTF. J is TRBJ1-2 and V is TRBV18; perhaps TRBD1 as D (5 bases). The read terminates 3 residues before the CDR3 end, so the remaining end is supplied by the germline J gene. Trimming removed 2 bases from V and 3 bases from J, with 10 bases in between. CDR3 length: 14 residues. Looked up from germline, CDR1 is KGHSH and CDR2 is LQKENI.